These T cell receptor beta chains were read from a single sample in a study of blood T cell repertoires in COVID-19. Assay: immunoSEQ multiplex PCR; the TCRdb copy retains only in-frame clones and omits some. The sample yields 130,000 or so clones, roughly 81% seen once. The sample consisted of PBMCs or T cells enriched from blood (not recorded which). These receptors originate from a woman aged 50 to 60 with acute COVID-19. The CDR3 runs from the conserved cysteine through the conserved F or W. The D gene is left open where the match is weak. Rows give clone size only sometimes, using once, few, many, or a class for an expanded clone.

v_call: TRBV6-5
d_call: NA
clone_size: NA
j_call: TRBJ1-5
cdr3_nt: TGTGCCAGCAGCTCCGGGGTGGGGGCGCAGCCCCAGCATTTT
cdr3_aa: CASSSGVGAQPQHF

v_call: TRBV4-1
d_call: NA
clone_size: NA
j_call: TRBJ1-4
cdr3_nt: TGCGCCAGCAGCCAAGGCAATACAGGAGACGGTAATGAAAAACTGTTTTTT
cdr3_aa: CASSQGNTGDGNEKLFF

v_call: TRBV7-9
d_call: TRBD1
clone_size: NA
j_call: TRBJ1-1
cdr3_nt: TGTGCCAGCAGCCCGACAGGGCCCAACACTGAAGCTTTCTTT
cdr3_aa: CASSPTGPNTEAFF

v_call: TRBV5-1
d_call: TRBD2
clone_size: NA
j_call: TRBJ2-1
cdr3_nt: TGCGCCAGCAGCTTGGGTGGGACTAGCGGTTACAATGAGCAGTTCTTC
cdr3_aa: CASSLGGTSGYNEQFF

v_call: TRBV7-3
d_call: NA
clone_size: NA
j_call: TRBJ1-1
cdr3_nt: TGTGCCAGCAGCTCAGGACAGATCACTGAAGCTTTCTTT
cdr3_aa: CASSSGQITEAFF

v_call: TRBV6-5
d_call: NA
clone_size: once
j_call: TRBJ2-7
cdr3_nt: TGTGCCAGCAGCCTAGGCCCGAGCTCCTACGAGCAGTACTTC
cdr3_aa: CASSLGPSSYEQYF

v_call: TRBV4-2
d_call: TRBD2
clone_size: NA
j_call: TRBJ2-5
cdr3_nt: TGTGCCAGCAGCCTCGGCGGTGGGCGGGAGGGGAAGCAGACCCAGTACTTC
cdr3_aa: CASSLGGGREGKQTQYF

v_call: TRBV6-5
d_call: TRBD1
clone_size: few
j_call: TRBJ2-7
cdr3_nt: TGTGCCAGCAGTTTTCAGGGACAGGGGGGTCATGAGCAGTACTTC
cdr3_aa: CASSFQGQGGHEQYF

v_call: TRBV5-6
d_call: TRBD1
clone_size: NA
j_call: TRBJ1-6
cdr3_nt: TGTGCCAGCAGCTTGGCCGGGACAGGGGTTGTCTCACCCCTCCACTTT
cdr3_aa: CASSLAGTGVVSPLHF

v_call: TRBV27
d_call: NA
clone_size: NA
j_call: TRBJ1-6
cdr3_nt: TGTGCCAGCAGTTTATATACAGGGATTTCACCCCTCCACTTT
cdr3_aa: CASSLYTGISPLHF

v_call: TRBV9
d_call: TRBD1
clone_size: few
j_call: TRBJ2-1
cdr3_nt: TGTGCCAGCAGCCCCCGACAGGGGGGGAATGAGCAGTTCTTC
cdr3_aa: CASSPRQGGNEQFF

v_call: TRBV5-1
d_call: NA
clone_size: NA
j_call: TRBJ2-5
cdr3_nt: TGCGCCAGCAGCTCGGTTCAGGGAGGTTTGTTGGGCCAAGAGACCCAGTACTTC
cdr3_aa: CASSSVQGGLLGQETQYF

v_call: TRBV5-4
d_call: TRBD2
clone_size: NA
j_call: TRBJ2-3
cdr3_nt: TGTGCCAGCAGTTTAGCGGGAGCGGGCACAGATACGCAGTATTTT
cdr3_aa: CASSLAGAGTDTQYF

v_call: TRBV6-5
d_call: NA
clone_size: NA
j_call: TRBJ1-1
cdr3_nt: TGTGCCAGCAGTTACGGGGCGACAGGAAACACTGAAGCTTTCTTT
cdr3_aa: CASSYGATGNTEAFF

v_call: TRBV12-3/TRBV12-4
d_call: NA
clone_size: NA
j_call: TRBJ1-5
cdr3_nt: TGTGCCAGCAGTCCGGGGACAAGCCAGCCCCAGCATTTT
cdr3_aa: CASSPGTSQPQHF

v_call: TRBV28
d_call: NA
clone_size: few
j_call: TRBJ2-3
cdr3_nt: TGTGCCAGCAGAATGACAGATTTCACAGATACGCAGTATTTT
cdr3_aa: CASRMTDFTDTQYF

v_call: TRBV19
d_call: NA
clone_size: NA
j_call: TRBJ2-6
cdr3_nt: TGTGCCAGTAGTTCGCGAGAGTACTCTGGGGCCAACGTCCTGACTTTC
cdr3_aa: CASSSREYSGANVLTF

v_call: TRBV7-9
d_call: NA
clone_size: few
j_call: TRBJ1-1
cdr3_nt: TGTGCCAGCAGCTTAGGAGGGATGAACACTGAAGCTTTCTTT
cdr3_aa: CASSLGGMNTEAFF

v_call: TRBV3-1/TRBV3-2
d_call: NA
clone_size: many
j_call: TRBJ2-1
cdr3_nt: TGTGCCAGCAGCCAAGAACACCCCTTCTGGGCGGGGTACAATGAGCAGTTCTTC
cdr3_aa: CASSQEHPFWAGYNEQFF

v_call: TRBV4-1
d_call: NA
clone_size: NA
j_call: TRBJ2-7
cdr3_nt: TGCGCCAGCAGCCTGGGGCAGGGATCCACCTACGAGCAGTACTTC
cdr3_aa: CASSLGQGSTYEQYF

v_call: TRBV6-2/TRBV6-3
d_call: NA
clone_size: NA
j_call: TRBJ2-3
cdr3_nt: TGTGCCAGCAGTGGCGGGACAGTTTTTTTGGATACGCAGTATTTT
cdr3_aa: CASSGGTVFLDTQYF

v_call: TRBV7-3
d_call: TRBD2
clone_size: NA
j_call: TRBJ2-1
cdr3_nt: TGTGCCAGCAGCTTCACAGCGGGACCTCGCAATGAGCAGTTCTTC
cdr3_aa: CASSFTAGPRNEQFF

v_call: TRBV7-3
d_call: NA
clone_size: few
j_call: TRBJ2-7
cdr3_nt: TGTGCCAGCAGCTTGAAGGGAGGAGGAGTCTACGAGCAGTACTTC
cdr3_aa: CASSLKGGGVYEQYF

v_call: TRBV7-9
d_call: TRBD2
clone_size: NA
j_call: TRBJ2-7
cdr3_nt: TGTGCCAGCAGCGCGACTAGCGGGATAACCGAGCAGTACTTC
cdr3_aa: CASSATSGITEQYF

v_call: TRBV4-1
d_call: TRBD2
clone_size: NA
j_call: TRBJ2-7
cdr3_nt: TGCGCCAGCAGCCTCGGACTAGCGGGAGGGCCCATCCCGTACGAGCAGTACTTC
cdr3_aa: CASSLGLAGGPIPYEQYF

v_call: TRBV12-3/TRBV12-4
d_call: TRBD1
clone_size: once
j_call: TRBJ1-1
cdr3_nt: TGTGCCAGCAGCCGGGATACAGGGGATTTCGTCTTT
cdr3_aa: CASSRDTGDFVF

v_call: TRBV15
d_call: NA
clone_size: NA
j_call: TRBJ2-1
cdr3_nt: TGTGCCACCAGCAGAGACCACTCAAGCGGCTCCTACAATGAGCAGTTCTTC
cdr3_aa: CATSRDHSSGSYNEQFF

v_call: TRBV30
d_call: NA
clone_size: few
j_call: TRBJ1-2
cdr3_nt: TGTGCCTGGAGTGTAAAGACAGGATACGGCTACACCTTC
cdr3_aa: CAWSVKTGYGYTF

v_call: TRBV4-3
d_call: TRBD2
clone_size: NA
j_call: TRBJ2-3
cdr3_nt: TGCGCCAGCAGCCGACTAGCGGGAGGGCCGACAGATACGCAGTATTTT
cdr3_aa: CASSRLAGGPTDTQYF

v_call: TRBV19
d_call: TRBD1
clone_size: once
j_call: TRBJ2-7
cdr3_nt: TGTGCCAGTAGTCCCGGACAGGGTGTCCGCGAGCAGTACTTC
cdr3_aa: CASSPGQGVREQYF

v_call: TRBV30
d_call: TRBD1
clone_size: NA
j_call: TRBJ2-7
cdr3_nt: TGTGCCTGGAAGACAGGGCCCTCCTACGAGCAGTACTTC
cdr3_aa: CAWKTGPSYEQYF

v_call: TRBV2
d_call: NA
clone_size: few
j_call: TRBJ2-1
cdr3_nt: TGTGCCAGCGTAGGGTGGTTAGGGGACAATGAGCAGTTCTTC
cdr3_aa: CASVGWLGDNEQFF

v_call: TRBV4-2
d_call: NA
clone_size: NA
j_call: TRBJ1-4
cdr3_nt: TGTGCCAGCAGCCAAGACAGTCCCCAGGCCGCAACTAATGAAAAACTGTTTTTT
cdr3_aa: CASSQDSPQAATNEKLFF

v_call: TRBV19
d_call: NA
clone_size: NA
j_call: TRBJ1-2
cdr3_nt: TGTGCCAGTAGTATAGCCGGGCAGGGGATCTATGGCTACACCTTC
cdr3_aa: CASSIAGQGIYGYTF

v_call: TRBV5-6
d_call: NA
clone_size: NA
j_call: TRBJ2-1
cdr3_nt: TGTGCCAGCAGCTTGGCCGGCGGGAACCCCGGCAATGAGCAGTTCTTC
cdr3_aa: CASSLAGGNPGNEQFF

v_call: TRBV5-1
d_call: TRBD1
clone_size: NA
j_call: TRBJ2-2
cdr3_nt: TGCGCCAGCAGCGGGGGGACAGGGTTGTCCGGGGAGCTGTTTTTT
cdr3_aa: CASSGGTGLSGELFF

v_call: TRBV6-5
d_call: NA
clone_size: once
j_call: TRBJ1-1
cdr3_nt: TGTGCCAGCAGTCCCCGGACAGACACTGAAGCTTTCTTT
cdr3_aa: CASSPRTDTEAFF

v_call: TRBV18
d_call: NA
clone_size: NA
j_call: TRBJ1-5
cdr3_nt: TGTGCCAGCTCACCGCCGGGGGTTAGAAGCAATCAGCCCCAGCATTTT
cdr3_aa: CASSPPGVRSNQPQHF

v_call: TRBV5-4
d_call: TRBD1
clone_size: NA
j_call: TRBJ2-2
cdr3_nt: TGTGCCAGCAAATCCAGGGGACAGGGGGCCGGGGAGCTGTTTTTT
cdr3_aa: CASKSRGQGAGELFF

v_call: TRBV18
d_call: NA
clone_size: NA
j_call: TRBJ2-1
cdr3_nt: TGTGCCAGCTCACAGGCGTCGGGACTCTACAATGAGCAGTTCTTC
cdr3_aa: CASSQASGLYNEQFF

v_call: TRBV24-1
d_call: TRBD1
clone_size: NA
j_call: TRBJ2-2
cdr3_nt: TGTGCCACCAGTGACCCACAGGGGTCTAACACCGGGGAGCTGTTTTTT
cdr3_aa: CATSDPQGSNTGELFF

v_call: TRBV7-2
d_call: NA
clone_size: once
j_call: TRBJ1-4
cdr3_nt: TGTGCCAGCAGCCCCCGTTACGTGGCCGAAAAACTGTTTTTT
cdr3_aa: CASSPRYVAEKLFF